Listed here are 8 T cell receptor beta chains from one sample, sequenced in a study of blood T cell repertoires in COVID-19. Sequencing was performed with immunoSEQ multiplex PCR; in TCRdb, only in-frame clones are kept and a portion is missing. The sample records about 200,000 clones, about nine tenths being singletons. The specimen was peripheral blood. The receptor source for this set is a man older than 75 with acute or convalescent COVID-19.

This rearrangement joins TRBV19 to TRBJ1-1, with a tentative D call TRBD1 (5 bases). The CDR3 is 13 amino acids. V was pared by 5 bases and J by 7 bases, with 14 bases between. Germline assignment: CDR1 LNHDA and CDR2 SQIVND (reference sequence). The CDR3 DNA is TGTGCCAGTAGTCCTACAGGCGACCTTGAAGCTTTCTTT. Its protein is CASSPTGDLEAFF.

The chain combines TRBV3-1 (or the pseudogene TRBV3-2) with TRBJ1-2; 8 bases map to TRBD1. V trimming: 1 base; J trimming: 0 bases; junction bases outside the gene matches: 7. CDR1 LGHDT and CDR2 YNNKEL come from the germline V gene (reference sequence). The CDR3 is made up of 17 amino acids. The CDR3 spells CASSQVGTGRTNYGYTF. In DNA, the CDR3 is TGTGCCAGCAGCCAAGTCGGGACAGGTCGTACTAACTATGGCTACACCTTC.

This rearrangement joins TRBV7-9 to TRBJ2-6; a possible D gene is TRBD2 (5 bases). This CDR3 region has 15 residues. The V and J ends lost 3 bases and 0 bases respectively, with 6 bases between them. Germline-derived CDR1 and CDR2 are SEHNR and FQNEAQ (reference sequence). The CDR3 sequence: CASSLGSSGANVLTF. DNA for the CDR3: TGTGCCAGCAGCTTGGGGAGCTCTGGGGCCAACGTCCTGACTTTC.

The chain carries TRBV27 and TRBJ2-1; 9 positions agree with TRBD2. This CDR3 spans 13 amino acids. Looked up from germline, CDR1 is MNHEY and CDR2 is SMNVEV (reference sequence). Unmatched junction bases numbered 7, after V lost 7 bases and J lost 9 bases. This chain's CDR3 is CASNTLAGREQFF. CDR3 bases: TGTGCCAGCAACACTCTAGCGGGACGTGAGCAGTTCTTC.

The J gene is TRBJ2-6, the V gene TRBV28, with TRBD1 as a possible D gene (6 bases). The CDR3 length is 16 residues. Germline V gene lookup returns CDR1 MDHEN and CDR2 SYDVKM. V lost 6 bases and J 0 bases, leaving 12 bases between the germline ends. CDR3 sequence: CASSSSGASGANVLTF. The DNA of the CDR3 is TGTGCCAGCAGCTCCTCAGGGGCCTCTGGGGCCAACGTCCTGACTTTC.

This chain uses TRBV12-3 or TRBV12-4 with TRBJ1-2, with D possibly TRBD1 on 5 matching bases. The CDR3 runs to 13 residues. Trimming left V 6 bases short and J 4 bases short, with 12 bases between. The CDR3 region is CASSQGQLYGYTF. For the CDR3, the DNA is TGTGCCAGCAGCCAAGGACAACTCTATGGCTACACCTTC.

The V gene is TRBV7-8, the J gene TRBJ2-5, with D perhaps TRBD2 (7 bases). This CDR3 spans 14 amino acids. Trimming took off 5 bases at V and 7 bases at J, with 17 bases between the two ends. CDR1 and CDR2 from the germline V gene are SGHVS and FQNEAQ. CDR3 region: CASSHKAGAGTQYF. The CDR3 nucleotides are TGTGCCAGCAGCCACAAGGCGGGGGCAGGGACCCAGTACTTC.

The rearrangement links TRBV19 to TRBJ1-5, with 12 bases identical to TRBD1. Losses at the gene ends were 5 bases for V and 6 bases for J; bases not matched to a gene: 14. Per germline, CDR1 LNHDA and CDR2 SQIVND (reference sequence). CDR3 length: 18 residues. CDR3 nucleotides: TGTGCCAGTAGTGCGACCTCACGGGACAGGGGGCTTGGTCAGCCCCAGCATTTT. This codes for CASSATSRDRGLGQPQHF. Full variable domain (rest looked up from reference TRBV19 and TRBJ1-5): DGGITQSPKYLFRKEGQNVTLSCEQNLNHDAMYWYRQDPGQGLRLIYYSQIVNDFQKGDIAEGYSVSREKKESFPLTVTSAQKNPTAFYLCASSATSRDRGLGQPQHFGDGTRLSIL.